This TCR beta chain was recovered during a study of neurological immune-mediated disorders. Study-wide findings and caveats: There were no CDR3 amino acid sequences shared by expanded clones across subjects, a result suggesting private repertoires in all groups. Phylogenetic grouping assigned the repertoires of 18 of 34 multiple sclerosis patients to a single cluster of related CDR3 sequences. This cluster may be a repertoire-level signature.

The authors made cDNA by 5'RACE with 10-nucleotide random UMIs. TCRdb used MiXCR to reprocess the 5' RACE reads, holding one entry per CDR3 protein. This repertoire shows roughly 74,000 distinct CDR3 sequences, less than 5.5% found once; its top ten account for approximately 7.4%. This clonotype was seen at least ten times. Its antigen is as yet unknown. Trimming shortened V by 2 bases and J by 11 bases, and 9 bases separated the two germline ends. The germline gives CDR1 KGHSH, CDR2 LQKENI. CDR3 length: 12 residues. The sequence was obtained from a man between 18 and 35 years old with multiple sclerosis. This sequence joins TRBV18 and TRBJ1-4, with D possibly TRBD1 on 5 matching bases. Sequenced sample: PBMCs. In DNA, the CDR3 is TGTGCCAGCTCACCAGCGGGGCGGAAACTGTTTTTT. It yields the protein CASSPAGRKLFF.